Each of the 14 T cell receptor beta chains below was sequenced from the same sample in a study of tumor-infiltrating lymphocytes in primary liver carcinoma. Production of TCR beta cDNA used 400 to 600 ng total RNA together with a constant-region primer. TCR beta libraries came from three nested multiplex PCR rounds using slightly modified ARM-PCR. TRBV1-TRBV30 forward and Cbeta reverse primers drove the first two approximately 11-cycle rounds. TCRdb processed the multiplex PCR reads anew with MiXCR; each CDR3 protein has one entry. The table lists approximately 310,000 distinct CDR3 sequences, 65% of them singletons. The study extracted blood RNA from unsorted whole blood and also extracted germline DNA. Sequenced material: peripheral blood. These receptors all stem from a man between 35 and 55 years old with primary liver carcinoma and hepatitis B virus infection.

This clonotype was detected once. This rearrangement joins TRBV18 to TRBJ2-5; D gene unclear. There are 12 residues in the CDR3. The V end lost 3 bases, the J end lost 1 base, and 3 bases lay between the germline ends. Germline V gives CDR1 KGHSH, CDR2 LQKENI. This CDR3 reads CASSPSQETQYF. As DNA, the CDR3 is TGTGCCAGCTCACCGAGCCAAGAGACCCAGTACTTC. Full variable domain (outside the CDR3, taken from reference TRBV18 and TRBJ2-5): NAGVMQNPRHLVRRRGQEARLRCSPMKGHSHVYWYRQLPEEGLKFMVYLQKENIIDESGMPKERFSAEFPKEGPSILRIQQVVRGDSAAYFCASSPSQETQYFGPGTRLLVL.

On this clonotype itself: A much larger clone differs by one base, so this may be a read error. The chain joins TRBV29-1 to TRBJ1-1, with 7 bases lining up with TRBD1. The length of the CDR3 is 15 residues. From germline, CDR1 is SQVTM and CDR2 ANQGSEA. The CDR3 reads CSFQGGLLLDTEAYF. For the CDR3, the DNA is TGCAGCTTCCAGGGGGGGTTATTGTTGGACACTGAAGCTTACTTT. The full variable domain, with the rest looked up from reference TRBV29-1 and TRBJ1-1, is SAVISQKPSRDICQRGTSLTIQCQVDSQVTMMFWYRQQPGQSLTLIATANQGSEATYESGFVIDKFPISRPNLTFSTLTVSNMSPEDSSIYLCSFQGGLLLDTEAYFGQGTRLTVV.

Details on this clonotype: One end of the junction does not line up with germline, which may come from a read error. The rearrangement uses TRBV6-6 and TRBJ1-1; D call uncertain. The CDR3 consists of 14 residues. Germline CDR1 and CDR2: MNHNY and SVGAGI (reference sequence). The CDR3 reads CASGYAVMNTEAFF. CDR3 nucleotide sequence: TGTGCCAGCGGTTACGCTGTCATGAACACTGAAGCTTTCTTT.

This clonotype has more than one count but fewer than ten. The V call is TRBV28, the J call TRBJ2-1; D is uncertain. Germline CDR1 is MDHEN and CDR2 is SYDVKM. V dropped 3 bases and J dropped 3 bases, with 12 bases sitting between them. The CDR3 has 15 amino acids. The CDR3 DNA sequence: TGTGCCAGCAGTTTGGGCGGAGTCGTCTACAATGAGCAGTTCTTC. Encoded protein: CASSLGGVVYNEQFF.

This clonotype was picked up a small number of times. The rearrangement joins TRBV5-5 to TRBJ2-3; 8 bases are shared with TRBD2. The CDR3 covers 16 residues. V shed 4 bases, J shed 4 bases, and the junction held 11 bases outside the gene matches. Per germline, CDR1 SGHKS and CDR2 YYEKEE (reference sequence). CDR3 in DNA: TGTGCCAGCAGCCTACGACAAGCGGGAGAGGCAGATACGCAGTATTTT. Translation: CASSLRQAGEADTQYF.

As concerns this clonotype: A junction end diverges from the germline sequence, so it may reflect a read error. The chain uses TRBV28 and TRBJ2-2; possible D gene TRBD2, 6 bases. The CDR3 consists of 15 residues. Germline V gene data show CDR1 as MDHEN and CDR2 as SYDVKM. In DNA, the CDR3 is TGTGCCAGCATCCGAGCGACTAGGTGGACCGGGGAGCCGTTTTTT. It encodes CASIRATRWTGEPFF. The full variable domain, in which reference TRBV28 and TRBJ2-2 provide the parts outside the CDR3, is DVKVTQSSRYLVKRTGEKVFLECVQDMDHENMFWYRQDPGLGLRLIYFSYDVKMKEKGDIPEGYSVSREKKERFSLILESASTNQTSMYLCASIRATRWTGEPFFGEGSRLTVL.

The chain uses TRBV7-9 and TRBJ2-1, with 11 bases aligning to TRBD2. With 5 bases clipped from V and 6 bases from J, the junction kept 9 bases outside the gene matches. The CDR3 is 16 residues long. The germline gives CDR1 SEHNR, CDR2 FQNEAQ (reference sequence). CDR3 in DNA: TGTGCCAGCAGCCCAGAGACTAGCGGGACTAGCAATGAGCAGTTCTTC. Residues: CASSPETSGTSNEQFF.

For this clonotype: This could be a read error, since a much larger clone is one nucleotide away. CDR3 nucleotides: TGTGCCTGCAGTCGATCGGGAATCTACGAGCAGTACTTC. Translating it yields CACSRSGIYEQYF. The J gene is TRBJ2-7, the V gene TRBV5-6; tentatively, D is TRBD2 (5 bases). In germline, CDR1 is SGHDT, CDR2 YYEEEE. The CDR3 runs 13 residues.

The rearrangement joins TRBV7-9 to TRBJ1-2; D unclear. The V gene lost 5 bases and the J gene lost 1 base, with 14 bases spanning the gap. The CDR3 is made up of 15 amino acids. Germline V gives CDR1 SEHNR, CDR2 FQNEAQ (reference sequence). This CDR3 reads CASSQAVGRNYGYTF. The DNA of the CDR3 is TGTGCCAGCAGCCAAGCGGTGGGCCGTAACTATGGCTACACCTTC.

The table lists this clonotype with a few counts. The genes are TRBV5-4 and TRBJ2-3; 7 bases are a match to TRBD2. The CDR3 is made up of 15 amino acids. The J segment lost 1 base and the V segment lost 3 bases, leaving 5 bases of the junction unmatched. CDR1 SGHNT and CDR2 YYREEE come from the germline V gene (reference sequence). In nucleotides, the CDR3 is TGTGCCAGCAGCTCCCCTAGCGGAGGCACAGATACGCAGTATTTT. It yields the protein CASSSPSGGTDTQYF.

Comment on this clonotype: This may stem from a read error, because a much larger clone lies one nucleotide away. The chain joins TRBV6-6 to TRBJ1-4; TRBD1 agrees at 9 bases. The CDR3 extends over 15 amino acids. Germline CDR1 is MNHNY and CDR2 is SVGAGI (reference sequence). CDR3 amino acids: CASSPLDRGDEKLSF. The CDR3 coding sequence is TGTGCCAGCAGCCCTTTGGACAGGGGTGATGAAAAACTGTCTTTT.

Details on this clonotype: The junction differs from germline at one of its ends, possibly a read error. V is TRBV6-1 and J is TRBJ1-4; unclear D gene. Germline CDR1 reads MNHNS; CDR2 reads SASEGT. The CDR3 covers 18 residues. Here the CDR3 reads CAGSASDGPIGTNEKLFF. As DNA, the CDR3 is TGTGCCGGCAGTGCCTCAGACGGACCTATCGGGACTAATGAAAAACTGTTTTTT.

Many counts were recorded for this clonotype. The chain joins TRBV10-3 to TRBJ1-5; D ambiguous. The CDR3 spans 13 residues. Trimming removed 4 bases from V and 6 bases from J, with 10 bases in between. Germline V gene sequence: CDR1 ENHRY, CDR2 SYGVKD. The CDR3 protein is CAISVGGSQPQHF. CDR3 bases: TGTGCCATCAGTGTCGGAGGAAGTCAGCCCCAGCATTTT.

For this clonotype: One end of the junction does not line up with germline, which may come from a read error. V usage is TRBV7-9 and J usage is TRBJ2-4; tentative D call: TRBD2 (5 bases). CDR1 SEHNR and CDR2 FQNEAQ come from the germline V gene (reference sequence). The CDR3 consists of 14 residues. In DNA, the CDR3 is TGTACCAGCAGCTTCCGCGGGCCAGGAAACATTCAGTACTTC. As protein: CTSSFRGPGNIQYF.